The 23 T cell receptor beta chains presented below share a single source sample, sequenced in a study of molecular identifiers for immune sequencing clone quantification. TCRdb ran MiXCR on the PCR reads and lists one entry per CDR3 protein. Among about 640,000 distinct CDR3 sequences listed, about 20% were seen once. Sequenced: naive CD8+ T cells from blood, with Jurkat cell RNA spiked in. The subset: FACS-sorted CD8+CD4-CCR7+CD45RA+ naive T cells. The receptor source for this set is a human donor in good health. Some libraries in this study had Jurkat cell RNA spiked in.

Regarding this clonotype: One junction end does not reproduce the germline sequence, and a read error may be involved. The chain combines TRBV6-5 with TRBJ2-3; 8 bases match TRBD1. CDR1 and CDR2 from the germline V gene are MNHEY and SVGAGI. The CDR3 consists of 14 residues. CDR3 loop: CVSSPLGQGNTQYF. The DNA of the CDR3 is TGTGTCAGCAGCCCACTTGGACAGGGAAATACGCAGTATTTT.

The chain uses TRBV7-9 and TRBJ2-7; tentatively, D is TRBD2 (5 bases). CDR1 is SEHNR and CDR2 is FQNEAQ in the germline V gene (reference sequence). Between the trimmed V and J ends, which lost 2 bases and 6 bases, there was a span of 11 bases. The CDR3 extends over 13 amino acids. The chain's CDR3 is CASSLSYGGEQYF. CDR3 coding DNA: TGTGCCAGCAGCTTAAGTTACGGAGGCGAGCAGTACTTC.

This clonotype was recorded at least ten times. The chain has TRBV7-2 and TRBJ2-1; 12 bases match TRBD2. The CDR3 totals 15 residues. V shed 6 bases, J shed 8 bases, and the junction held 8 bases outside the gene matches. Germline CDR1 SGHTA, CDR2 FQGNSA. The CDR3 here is CASRSSGGALDEQFF. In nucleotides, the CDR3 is TGTGCCAGCAGATCTAGCGGGGGGGCCCTCGATGAGCAGTTCTTC.

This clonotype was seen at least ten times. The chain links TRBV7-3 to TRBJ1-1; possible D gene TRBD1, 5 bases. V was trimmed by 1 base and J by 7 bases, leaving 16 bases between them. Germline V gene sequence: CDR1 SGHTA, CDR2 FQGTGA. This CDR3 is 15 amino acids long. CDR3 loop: CASSLMGSGQGEAFF. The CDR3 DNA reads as TGTGCCAGCAGCTTAATGGGTTCCGGGCAGGGTGAAGCTTTCTTT.

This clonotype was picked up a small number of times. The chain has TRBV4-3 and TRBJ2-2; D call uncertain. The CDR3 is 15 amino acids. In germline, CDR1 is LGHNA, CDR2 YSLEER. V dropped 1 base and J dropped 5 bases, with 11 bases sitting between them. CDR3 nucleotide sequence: TGCGCCAGCAGCCAAGGCGTAACTCTTACCGGGGAGCTGTTTTTT. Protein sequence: CASSQGVTLTGELFF.

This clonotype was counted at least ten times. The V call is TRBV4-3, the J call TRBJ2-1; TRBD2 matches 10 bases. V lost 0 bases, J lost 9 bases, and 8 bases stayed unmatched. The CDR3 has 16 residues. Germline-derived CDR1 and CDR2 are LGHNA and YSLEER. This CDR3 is CASSQDPSGGASEQFF. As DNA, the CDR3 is TGCGCCAGCAGCCAAGACCCCAGCGGGGGGGCTTCTGAGCAGTTCTTC.

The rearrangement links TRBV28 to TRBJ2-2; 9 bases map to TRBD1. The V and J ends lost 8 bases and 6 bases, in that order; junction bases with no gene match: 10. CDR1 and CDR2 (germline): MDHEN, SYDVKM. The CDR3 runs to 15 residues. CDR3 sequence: CASESGDRAAGELFF. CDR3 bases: TGTGCCAGCGAGTCAGGGGACAGGGCCGCCGGGGAGCTGTTTTTT.

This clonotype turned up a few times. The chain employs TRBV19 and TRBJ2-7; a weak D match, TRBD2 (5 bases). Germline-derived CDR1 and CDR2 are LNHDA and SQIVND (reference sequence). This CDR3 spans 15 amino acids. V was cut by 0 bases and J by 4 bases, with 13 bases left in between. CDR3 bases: TGTGCCAGTAGTATAGATTGGACTGAGGGATACGAGCAGTACTTC. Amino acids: CASSIDWTEGYEQYF.

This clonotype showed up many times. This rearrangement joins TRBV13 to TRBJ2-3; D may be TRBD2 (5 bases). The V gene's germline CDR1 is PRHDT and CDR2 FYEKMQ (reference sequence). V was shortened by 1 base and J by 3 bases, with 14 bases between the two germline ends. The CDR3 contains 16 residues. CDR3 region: CASSLVGGESTDTQYF. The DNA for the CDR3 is TGTGCCAGCAGCTTAGTAGGAGGCGAGTCGACAGATACGCAGTATTTT.

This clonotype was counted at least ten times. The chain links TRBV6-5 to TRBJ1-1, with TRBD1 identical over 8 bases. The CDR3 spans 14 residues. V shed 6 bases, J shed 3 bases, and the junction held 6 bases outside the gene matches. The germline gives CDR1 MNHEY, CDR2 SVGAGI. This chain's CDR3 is CASRRQGRDTEAFF. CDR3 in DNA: TGTGCCAGCAGGAGACAGGGGAGGGACACTGAAGCTTTCTTT.

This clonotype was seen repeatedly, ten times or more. CDR3 in DNA: TGCGCCAGCAGCCAAGGCCGTAGCTCCTACAATGAGCAGTTCTTC. This encodes CASSQGRSSYNEQFF. The chain carries TRBV4-3 and TRBJ2-1, with unresolved D. CDR3 length: 15 amino acids. The V gene's germline CDR1 is LGHNA and CDR2 YSLEER. V lost 1 base and J lost 0, with 7 bases in between.

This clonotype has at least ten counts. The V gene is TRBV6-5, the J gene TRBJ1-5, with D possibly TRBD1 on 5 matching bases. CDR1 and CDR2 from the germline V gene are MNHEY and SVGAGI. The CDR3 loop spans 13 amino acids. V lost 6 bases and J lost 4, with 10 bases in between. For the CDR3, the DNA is TGTGCCAGCAGGCAAGCAGGGAATCAGCCCCAGCATTTT. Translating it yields CASRQAGNQPQHF.

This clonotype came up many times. This chain's CDR3 is CSAREGPREEAFF. In DNA form, the CDR3 reads TGCAGTGCTAGAGAGGGACCGAGAGAGGAAGCTTTCTTT. The rearrangement joins TRBV20-1 to TRBJ1-1; D perhaps matches TRBD1 (5 bases). The germline CDR1 and CDR2 sequences are DFQATT and SNEGSKA (reference sequence). V was cut by 0 bases and J by 8 bases, with 13 bases left in between. The CDR3 runs to 13 residues.

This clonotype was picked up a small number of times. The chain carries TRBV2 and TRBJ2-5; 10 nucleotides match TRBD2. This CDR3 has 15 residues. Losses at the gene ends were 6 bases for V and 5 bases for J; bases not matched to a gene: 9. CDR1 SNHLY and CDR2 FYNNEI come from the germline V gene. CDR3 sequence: CASSRAGGLLETQYF. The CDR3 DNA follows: TGTGCCAGCAGCCGAGCGGGGGGGCTTTTGGAGACCCAGTACTTC.

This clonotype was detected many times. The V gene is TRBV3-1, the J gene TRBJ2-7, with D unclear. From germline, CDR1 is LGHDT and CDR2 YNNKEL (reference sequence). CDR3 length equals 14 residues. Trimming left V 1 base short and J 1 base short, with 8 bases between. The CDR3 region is CASSQGYGSYEQYF. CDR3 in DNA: TGTGCCAGCAGCCAAGGGTACGGTTCCTACGAGCAGTACTTC.

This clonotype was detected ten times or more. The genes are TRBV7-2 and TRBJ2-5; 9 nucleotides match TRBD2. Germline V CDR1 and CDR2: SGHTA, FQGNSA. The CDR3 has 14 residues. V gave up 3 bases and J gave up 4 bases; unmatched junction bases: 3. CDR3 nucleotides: TGTGCCAGCAGCTTTCCTAGCGGGATAGAGACCCAGTACTTC. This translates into CASSFPSGIETQYF.

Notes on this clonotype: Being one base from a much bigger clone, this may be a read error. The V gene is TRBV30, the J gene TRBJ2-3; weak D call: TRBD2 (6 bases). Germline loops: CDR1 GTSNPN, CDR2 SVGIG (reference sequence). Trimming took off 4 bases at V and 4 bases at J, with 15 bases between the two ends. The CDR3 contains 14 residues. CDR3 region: CAWTQAGNADTQYF. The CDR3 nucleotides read TGTGCCTGGACCCAGGCGGGAAACGCAGATACGCAGTATTTT.

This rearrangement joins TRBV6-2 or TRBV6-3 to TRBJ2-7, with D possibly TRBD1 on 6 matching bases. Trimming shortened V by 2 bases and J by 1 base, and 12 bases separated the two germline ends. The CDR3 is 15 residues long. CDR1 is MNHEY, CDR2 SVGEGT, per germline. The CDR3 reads CASSYPITGSYEQYF. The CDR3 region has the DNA TGTGCCAGCAGTTACCCTATAACAGGGTCCTACGAGCAGTACTTC.

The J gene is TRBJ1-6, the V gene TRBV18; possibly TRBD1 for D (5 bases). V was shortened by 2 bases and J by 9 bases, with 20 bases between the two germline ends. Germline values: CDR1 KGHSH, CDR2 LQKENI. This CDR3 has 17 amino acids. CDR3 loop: CASSPRQGAAGLSPLHF. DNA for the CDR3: TGTGCCAGCTCACCAAGGCAGGGCGCGGCTGGGCTTTCACCCCTCCACTTT.

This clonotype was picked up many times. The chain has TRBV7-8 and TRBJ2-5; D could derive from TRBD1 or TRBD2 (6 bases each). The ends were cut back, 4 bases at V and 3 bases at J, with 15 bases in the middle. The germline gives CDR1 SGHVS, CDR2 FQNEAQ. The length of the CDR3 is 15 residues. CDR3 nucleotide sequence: TGTGCCAGCAGCTCCCCAGGGGAGGTTGAAGAGACCCAGTACTTC. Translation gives CASSSPGEVEETQYF.

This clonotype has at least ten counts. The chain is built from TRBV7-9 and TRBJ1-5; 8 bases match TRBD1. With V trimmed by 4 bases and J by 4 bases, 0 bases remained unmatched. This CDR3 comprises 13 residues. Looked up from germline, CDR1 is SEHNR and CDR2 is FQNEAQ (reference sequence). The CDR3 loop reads CASSWDRNQPQHF. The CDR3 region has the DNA TGTGCCAGCAGCTGGGACAGGAATCAGCCCCAGCATTTT.

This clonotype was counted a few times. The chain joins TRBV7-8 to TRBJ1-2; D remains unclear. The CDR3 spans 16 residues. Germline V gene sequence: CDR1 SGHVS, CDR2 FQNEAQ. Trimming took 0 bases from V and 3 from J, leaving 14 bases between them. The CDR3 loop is CASSLALTMEYYGYTF. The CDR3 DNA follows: TGTGCCAGCAGCTTAGCATTGACAATGGAGTACTATGGCTACACCTTC.

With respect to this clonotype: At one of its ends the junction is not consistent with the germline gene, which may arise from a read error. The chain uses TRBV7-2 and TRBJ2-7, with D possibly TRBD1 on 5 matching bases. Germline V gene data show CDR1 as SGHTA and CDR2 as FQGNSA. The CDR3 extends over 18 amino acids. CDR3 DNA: TGTGCCGGCAGCGCTCACGAAGGGGCCGCGCCCATATCCTACGAGCAGTACTTC. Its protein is CAGSAHEGAAPISYEQYF.